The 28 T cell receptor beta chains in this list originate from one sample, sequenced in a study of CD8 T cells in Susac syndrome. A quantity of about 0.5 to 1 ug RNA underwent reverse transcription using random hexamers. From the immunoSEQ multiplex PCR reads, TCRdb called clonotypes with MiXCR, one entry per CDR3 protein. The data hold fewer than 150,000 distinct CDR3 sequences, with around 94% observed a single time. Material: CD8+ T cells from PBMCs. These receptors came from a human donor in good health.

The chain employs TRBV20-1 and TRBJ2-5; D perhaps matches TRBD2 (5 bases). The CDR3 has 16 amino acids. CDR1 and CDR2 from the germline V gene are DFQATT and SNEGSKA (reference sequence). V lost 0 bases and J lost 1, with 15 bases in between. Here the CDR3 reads CSARDRGRWVQETQYF. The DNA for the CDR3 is TGCAGTGCTAGAGATCGGGGTAGGTGGGTCCAAGAGACCCAGTACTTC.

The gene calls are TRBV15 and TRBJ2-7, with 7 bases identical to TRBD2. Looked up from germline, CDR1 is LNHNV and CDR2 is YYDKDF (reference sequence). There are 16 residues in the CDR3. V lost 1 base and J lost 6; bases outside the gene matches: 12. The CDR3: CATSRAPGGSSSEQYF. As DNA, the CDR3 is TGTGCCACCAGCAGAGCTCCTGGCGGGAGCTCGAGCGAGCAGTACTTC.

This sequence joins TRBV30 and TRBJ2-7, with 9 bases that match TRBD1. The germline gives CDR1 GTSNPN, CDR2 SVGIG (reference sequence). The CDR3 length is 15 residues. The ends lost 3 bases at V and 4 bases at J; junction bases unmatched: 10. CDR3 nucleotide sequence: TGTGCCTGGAGCTCCCCGGGACAGGGATTTTACGAGCAGTACTTC. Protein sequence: CAWSSPGQGFYEQYF. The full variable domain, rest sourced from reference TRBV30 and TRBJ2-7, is SQTIHQWPATLVQPVGSPLSLECTVEGTSNPNLYWYRQAAGRGLQLLFYSVGIGQISSEVPQNLSASRPQDRQFILSSKKLLLSDSGFYLCAWSSPGQGFYEQYFGPGTRLTVT.

The CDR3 sequence: CASSLSRTWGYTF. In nucleotides, the CDR3 is TGTGCCAGCAGTTTATCGAGGACTTGGGGCTACACCTTC. The genes are TRBV27 and TRBJ1-2; D is ambiguous. The CDR3 extends over 13 amino acids. Germline V lookup: CDR1 MNHEY, CDR2 SMNVEV (reference sequence). V was trimmed by 0 bases and J by 8 bases, leaving 10 bases between them.

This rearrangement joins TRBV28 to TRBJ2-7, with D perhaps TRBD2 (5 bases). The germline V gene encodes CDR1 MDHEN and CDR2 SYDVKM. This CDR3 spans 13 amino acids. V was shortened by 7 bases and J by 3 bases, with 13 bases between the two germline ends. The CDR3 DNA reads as TGTGCCAGCATCAACCGGGAAAACTACGAGCAGTACTTC. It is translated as CASINRENYEQYF.

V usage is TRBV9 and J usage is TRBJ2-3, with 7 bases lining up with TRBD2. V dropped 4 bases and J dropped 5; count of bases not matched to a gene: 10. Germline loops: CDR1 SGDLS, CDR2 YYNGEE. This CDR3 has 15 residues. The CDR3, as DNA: TGTGCCAGCAGCCCGGGGGGTGAGGCCGTAGATACGCAGTATTTT. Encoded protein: CASSPGGEAVDTQYF.

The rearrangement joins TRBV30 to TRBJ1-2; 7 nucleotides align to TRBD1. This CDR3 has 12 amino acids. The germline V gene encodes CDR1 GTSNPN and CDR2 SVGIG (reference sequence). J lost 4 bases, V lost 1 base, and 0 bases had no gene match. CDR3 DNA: TGTGCCTGGAGTGCAGGGGGCTATGGCTACACCTTC. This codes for CAWSAGGYGYTF.

CDR3 coding DNA: TGCAGTGCTAGAACCGGGTTTGGGACTGAAGCTTTCTTT. Amino acid sequence: CSARTGFGTEAFF. The chain joins TRBV20-1 to TRBJ1-1; no clear D. Trimming pared 2 bases from V and 5 bases from J, leaving 12 bases between. The CDR3 contains 13 residues. CDR1 is DFQATT and CDR2 is SNEGSKA in the germline V gene (reference sequence).

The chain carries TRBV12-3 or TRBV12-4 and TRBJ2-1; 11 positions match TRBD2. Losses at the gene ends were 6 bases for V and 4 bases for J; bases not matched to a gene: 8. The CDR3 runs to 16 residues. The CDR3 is CASSPETSGVYNEQFF. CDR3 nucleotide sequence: TGTGCCAGCAGCCCAGAGACTAGCGGGGTATACAATGAGCAGTTCTTC.

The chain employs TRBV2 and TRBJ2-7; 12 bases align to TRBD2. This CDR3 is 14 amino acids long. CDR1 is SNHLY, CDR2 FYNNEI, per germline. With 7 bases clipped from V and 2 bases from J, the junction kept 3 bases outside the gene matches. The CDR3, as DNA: TGTGCCAGCAAGACTAGCGGGAGAGCCTACGAGCAGTACTTC. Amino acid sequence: CASKTSGRAYEQYF.

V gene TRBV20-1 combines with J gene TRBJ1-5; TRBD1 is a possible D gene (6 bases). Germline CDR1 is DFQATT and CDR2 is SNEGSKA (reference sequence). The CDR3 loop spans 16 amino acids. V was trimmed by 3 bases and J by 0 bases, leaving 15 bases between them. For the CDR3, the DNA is TGCAGTGCTAGGGGGGGCGACAGGCATAGCAATCAGCCCCAGCATTTT. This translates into CSARGGDRHSNQPQHF.

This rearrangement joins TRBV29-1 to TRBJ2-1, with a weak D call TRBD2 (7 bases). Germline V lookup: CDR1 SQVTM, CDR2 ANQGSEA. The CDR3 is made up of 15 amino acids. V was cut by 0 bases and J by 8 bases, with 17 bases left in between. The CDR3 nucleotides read TGCAGCGTTGAAGAGGTCGGGGGGCGGGATGATGAGCAGTTCTTC. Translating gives CSVEEVGGRDDEQFF.

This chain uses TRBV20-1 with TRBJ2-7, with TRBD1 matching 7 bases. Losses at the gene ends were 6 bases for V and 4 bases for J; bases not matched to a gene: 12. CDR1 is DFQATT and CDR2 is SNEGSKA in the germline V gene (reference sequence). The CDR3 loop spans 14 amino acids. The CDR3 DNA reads TGCAGTGCGAAACCCGGGACAGAAATTTACGAGCAGTACTTC. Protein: CSAKPGTEIYEQYF.

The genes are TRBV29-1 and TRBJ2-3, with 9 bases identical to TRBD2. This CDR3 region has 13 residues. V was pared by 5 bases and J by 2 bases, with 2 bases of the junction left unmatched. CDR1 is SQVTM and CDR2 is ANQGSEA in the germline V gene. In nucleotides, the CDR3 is TGCAGCGTTCGACTAGCGGTCACAGATACGCAGTATTTT. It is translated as CSVRLAVTDTQYF.

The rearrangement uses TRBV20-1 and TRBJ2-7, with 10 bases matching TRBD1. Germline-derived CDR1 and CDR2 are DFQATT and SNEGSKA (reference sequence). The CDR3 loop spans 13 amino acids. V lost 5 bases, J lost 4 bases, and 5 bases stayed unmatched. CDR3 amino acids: CSAGTGAGYEQYF. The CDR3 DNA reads TGCAGTGCTGGGACAGGGGCGGGTTACGAGCAGTACTTC.

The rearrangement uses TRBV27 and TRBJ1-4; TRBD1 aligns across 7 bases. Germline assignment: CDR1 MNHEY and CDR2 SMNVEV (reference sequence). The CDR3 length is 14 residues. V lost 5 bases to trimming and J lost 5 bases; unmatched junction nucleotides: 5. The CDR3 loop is CASSLDRLNEKLFF. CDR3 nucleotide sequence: TGTGCCAGCAGTCTGGACAGGCTAAATGAAAAACTGTTTTTT.

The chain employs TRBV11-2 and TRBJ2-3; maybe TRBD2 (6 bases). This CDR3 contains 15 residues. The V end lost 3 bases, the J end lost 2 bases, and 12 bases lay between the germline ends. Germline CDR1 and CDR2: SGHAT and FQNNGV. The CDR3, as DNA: TGTGCCAGCAGCTTCCGCGGAGGGGACACAGATACGCAGTATTTT. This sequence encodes CASSFRGGDTDTQYF.

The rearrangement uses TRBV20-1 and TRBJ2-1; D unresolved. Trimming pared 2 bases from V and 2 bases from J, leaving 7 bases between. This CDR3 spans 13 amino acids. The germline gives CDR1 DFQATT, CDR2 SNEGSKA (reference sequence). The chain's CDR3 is CSARLLTYNEQFF. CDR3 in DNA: TGCAGTGCTAGACTCCTTACCTACAATGAGCAGTTCTTC.

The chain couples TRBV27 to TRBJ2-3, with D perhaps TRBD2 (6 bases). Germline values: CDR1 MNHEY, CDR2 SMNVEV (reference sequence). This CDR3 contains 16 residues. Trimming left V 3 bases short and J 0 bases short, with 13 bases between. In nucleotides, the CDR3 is TGTGCCAGCAGTTTTATAGCGGTGATCAGCACAGATACGCAGTATTTT. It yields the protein CASSFIAVISTDTQYF.

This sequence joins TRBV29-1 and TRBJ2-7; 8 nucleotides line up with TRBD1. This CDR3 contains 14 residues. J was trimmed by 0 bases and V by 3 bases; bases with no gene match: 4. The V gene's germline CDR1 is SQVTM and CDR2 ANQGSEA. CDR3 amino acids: CSVDAGQGSYEQYF. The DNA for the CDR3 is TGCAGCGTTGACGCCGGACAGGGCTCCTACGAGCAGTACTTC.

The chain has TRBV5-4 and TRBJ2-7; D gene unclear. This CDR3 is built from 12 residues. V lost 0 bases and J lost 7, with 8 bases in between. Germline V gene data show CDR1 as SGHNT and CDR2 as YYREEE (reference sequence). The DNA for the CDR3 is TGTGCCAGCAGCTTGGATGACGAAGAGCAGTACTTC. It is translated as CASSLDDEEQYF.

CDR3 nucleotides: TGTGCCAGCAGTGAAGCGGCAACTGGGGATACGCAGTATTTT. Its translation is CASSEAATGDTQYF. The chain joins TRBV2 to TRBJ2-3; no definite D call. Germline lookup yields CDR1 SNHLY and CDR2 FYNNEI. With 0 bases removed from V and 6 bases from J, the gap between germline ends came to 10 bases. The CDR3 loop spans 14 amino acids.

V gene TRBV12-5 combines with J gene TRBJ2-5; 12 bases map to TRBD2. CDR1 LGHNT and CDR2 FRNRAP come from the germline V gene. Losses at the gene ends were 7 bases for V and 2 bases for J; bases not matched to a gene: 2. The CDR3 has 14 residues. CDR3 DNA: TGTGCTAGTGCAGGACTAGCGGGACAAGAGACCCAGTACTTC. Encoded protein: CASAGLAGQETQYF.

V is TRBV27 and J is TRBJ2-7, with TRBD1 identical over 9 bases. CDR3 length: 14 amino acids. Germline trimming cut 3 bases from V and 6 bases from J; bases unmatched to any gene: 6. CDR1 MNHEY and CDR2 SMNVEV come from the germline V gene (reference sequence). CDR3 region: CASSFGTGSLEQYF. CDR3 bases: TGTGCCAGCAGTTTTGGGACAGGGAGTCTCGAGCAGTACTTC.

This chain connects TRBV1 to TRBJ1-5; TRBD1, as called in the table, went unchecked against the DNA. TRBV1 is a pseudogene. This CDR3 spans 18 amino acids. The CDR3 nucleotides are TGCACCAGCAGCGAGACGCCGGGACAGGGATATAGCAATCAGCCCCAGCATTTT. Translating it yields CTSSETPGQGYSNQPQHF.

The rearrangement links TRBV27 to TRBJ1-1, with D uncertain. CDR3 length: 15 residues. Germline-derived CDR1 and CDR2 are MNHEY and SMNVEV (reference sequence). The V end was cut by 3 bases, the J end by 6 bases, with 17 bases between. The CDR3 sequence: CASSFLSETGAEAFF. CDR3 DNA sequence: TGTGCCAGCAGTTTCTTGTCGGAAACGGGCGCTGAAGCTTTCTTT.

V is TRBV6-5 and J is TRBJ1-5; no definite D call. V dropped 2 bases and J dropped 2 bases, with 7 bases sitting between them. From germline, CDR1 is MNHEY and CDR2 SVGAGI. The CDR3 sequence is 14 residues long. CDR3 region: CASSYREGNQPQHF. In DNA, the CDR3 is TGTGCCAGCAGTTACCGGGAGGGCAATCAGCCCCAGCATTTT.

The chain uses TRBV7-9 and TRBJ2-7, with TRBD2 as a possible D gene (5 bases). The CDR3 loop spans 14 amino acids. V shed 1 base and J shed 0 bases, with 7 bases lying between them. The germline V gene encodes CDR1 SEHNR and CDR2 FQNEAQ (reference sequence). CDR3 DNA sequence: TGTGCCAGCAGCTTAGGCCTAGCCTCCTACGAGCAGTACTTC. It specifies CASSLGLASYEQYF.